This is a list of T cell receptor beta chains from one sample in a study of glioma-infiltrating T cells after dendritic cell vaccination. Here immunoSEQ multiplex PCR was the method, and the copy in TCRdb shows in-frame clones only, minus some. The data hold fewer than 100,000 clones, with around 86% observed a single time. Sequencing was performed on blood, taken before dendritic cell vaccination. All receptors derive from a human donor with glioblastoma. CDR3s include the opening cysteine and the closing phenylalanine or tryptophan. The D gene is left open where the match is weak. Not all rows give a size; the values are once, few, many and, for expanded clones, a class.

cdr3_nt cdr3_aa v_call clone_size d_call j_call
TGTGCCACCAGCGGAGAGATTGGGGGGGGGAGGAGGAGCGAGCAGTACTTC CATSGEIGGGRRSEQYF TRBV15 - TRBD2 TRBJ2-7
TGTGCCAGCAGTGTCCAGAACAGGGACTACGAGCAGTACTTC CASSVQNRDYEQYF TRBV2 once - TRBJ2-7
TGTGCCAGCAGCTCACAGGGGACGAACACCGGGGAGCTGTTTTTT CASSSQGTNTGELFF TRBV5-4 - TRBD1 TRBJ2-2
TGTGCCAGCACCTGGAGGGGGGGACTAGCTAGTGAGCAGTACTTC CASTWRGGLASEQYF TRBV11-2 - TRBD2 TRBJ2-7
TGTGCCAGCAGCTTGGTGGCTAGCGGATCCTACGAGCAGTACTTC CASSLVASGSYEQYF TRBV5-4 once TRBD2 TRBJ2-7
TGTGCCAGCAGCGTAGAACGCCTAGCGGGAGGGTCCCCCTCCTACAATGAGCAGTTCTTC CASSVERLAGGSPSYNEQFF TRBV9 - TRBD2 TRBJ2-1
TGCGCCAGCAGCCAGACCGGGACAGGGGTCTACGAGCAGTACTTC CASSQTGTGVYEQYF TRBV4-1 - TRBD1 TRBJ2-7
TGTGCCACCAGCAGAGGCGGGACAGGGATCTACGAGCAGTACTTC CATSRGGTGIYEQYF TRBV15 - TRBD1 TRBJ2-7
TGTGCCAGCAGCCCTAGCGGGGGTGGGCCAGATACGCAGTATTTT CASSPSGGGPDTQYF TRBV7-6 - TRBD2 TRBJ2-3
TGTGCCAGCAGCTTTCGTTGGTCCGGCAATGAGCAGTTCTTC CASSFRWSGNEQFF TRBV13 - - TRBJ2-1
TGTGCCAGCAGTTACGCCAGACTGACGAGGAATGAGCAGTTCTTC CASSYARLTRNEQFF TRBV6-5 - - TRBJ2-1
TGTGCCAGCAGCCCCTTGACAGGGGTGGAGGTTGAAGCTTTCTTT CASSPLTGVEVEAFF TRBV5-8 - TRBD1 TRBJ1-1
TGTGCCAGCAGTTACGGGTATAGCGGGATAGATGGAGAGCAGTTCTTC CASSYGYSGIDGEQFF TRBV6-6 - TRBD2 TRBJ2-1
TGCAGCGGACTTTTGAACACTGAAGCTTTCTTT CSGLLNTEAFF TRBV29-1 once - TRBJ1-1
TGTGCCAGCAGCGAGGGGATGAGCCAGCCCCAGCATTTT CASSEGMSQPQHF TRBV9 - - TRBJ1-5
TGTGCCAGCAGCTACTCGGGATTCGCTGAAGCTTTCTTT CASSYSGFAEAFF TRBV7-3 - - TRBJ1-1
TGTGCCAGCCTCGGGGAGGGGGGCAACGAGCAGTACTTC CASLGEGGNEQYF TRBV6-1 - - TRBJ2-7
TGTGCCAGCAGCTTAGGAGGACAGAACTATGGCTACACCTTC CASSLGGQNYGYTF TRBV13 - - TRBJ1-2
TGTGCCACCAAGACAGGGAACACTGAAGCTTTCTTT CATKTGNTEAFF TRBV27 - - TRBJ1-1
TGTGCCAGCAGCTCAACAGGGGTTGATGGCTACACCTTC CASSSTGVDGYTF TRBV7-9 - TRBD1 TRBJ1-2
TGTGCCAGCAGCAGCCAGGGGCTCCCAGGCAATGAGCAGTTCTTC CASSSQGLPGNEQFF TRBV7-2 - - TRBJ2-1
TGTGCCAGCAGTTACGAAGCAGGGGCCAACTATGGCTACACCTTC CASSYEAGANYGYTF TRBV6-5 - - TRBJ1-2
TGTGCCAGCAGCTTTCCTAGCTCCTACGAGCAGTACTTC CASSFPSSYEQYF TRBV7-9 - - TRBJ2-7
TGCGCCAGCAGTTTCGGACTAGCGGGACGCACAGATACGCAGTATTTT CASSFGLAGRTDTQYF TRBV5-1 - TRBD2 TRBJ2-3
TGTGCCAGCAGTTTATCCGCGAACCCAGGGTTGGCCAAAAACATTCAGTACTTC CASSLSANPGLAKNIQYF TRBV27 - - TRBJ2-4
TGTGCCAGCAGCCTGGGACTAGCAACCGGGGAGCTGTTTTTT CASSLGLATGELFF TRBV11-3 - TRBD2 TRBJ2-2